The next 19 T cell receptor beta chains were all read from a single sample in a study of cytomegalovirus exposure and HLA in healthy donors. PCR primers comprised 60 Vbeta and 13 Jbeta primers. Produced via immunoSEQ multiplex PCR; TCRdb's table is partial and in-frame only. This table has around 94,000 clones, 65% to 85% appearing once. Sequences were obtained from PBMCs. These receptors came from a woman aged 60-75 years in good health and CMV-seropositive.

Of note for this clone: The sample holds other DNA sequences that translate to the same CDR3. The CDR3 spells CASSLGQGGEKLFF. The DNA of the CDR3 is TGTGCCAGCAGCTTGGGACAGGGGGGTGAAAAACTGTTTTTT. The rearrangement uses TRBV5-8 and TRBJ1-4, with 9 bases matching TRBD1. The CDR3 is 14 residues long. From germline, CDR1 is SGHTS and CDR2 YDEGEE. J gave up 7 bases and V 0 bases, and 1 base lay outside the gene matches.

The rearrangement links TRBV6-1 to TRBJ1-1; TRBD1 agrees at 12 bases. This CDR3 spans 15 amino acids. Trimming took 8 bases from V and 6 from J; bases not matched to a gene: 10. Per germline, CDR1 MNHNS and CDR2 SASEGT. In DNA, the CDR3 is TGTGCCAGCGATCCGTCCGGGACAGGGGGCTCTGAAGCTTTCTTT. It codes for CASDPSGTGGSEAFF.

The J gene is TRBJ2-1, the V gene TRBV4-1; 7 bases map to TRBD2. The V gene end was trimmed by 6 bases and the J gene end by 2 bases; junction bases not matched to a gene: 10. The CDR3 has 16 amino acids. The germline gives CDR1 MGHRA, CDR2 YSYEKL. The CDR3: CASSAGGSGTYNEQFF. CDR3 bases: TGCGCCAGCAGTGCTGGCGGGAGCGGTACCTACAATGAGCAGTTCTTC.

The V gene is TRBV11-2, the J gene TRBJ1-4; D not certain. Germline V gene lookup returns CDR1 SGHAT and CDR2 FQNNGV. The CDR3 runs to 15 residues. V lost 4 bases and J lost 0, with 9 bases in between. CDR3 amino acids: CASSSQPSTNEKLFF. In DNA, the CDR3 is TGTGCCAGCAGCTCACAGCCTTCAACTAATGAAAAACTGTTTTTT.

The chain carries TRBV19 and TRBJ1-3; D is unresolved. This CDR3 is built from 11 residues. The ends were cut back, 9 bases at V and 4 bases at J, with 7 bases in the middle. Germline CDR1 reads LNHDA; CDR2 reads SQIVND (reference sequence). The CDR3 is CASKSGNTIYF. The CDR3 DNA sequence: TGTGCCAGCAAATCCGGAAACACCATATATTTT.

The chain employs TRBV10-2 and TRBJ1-2; D unclear. CDR3 length: 15 amino acids. Trimming left V 9 bases short and J 5 bases short, with 22 bases between. Germline V gives CDR1 WSHSY, CDR2 SAAADI. The CDR3, as DNA: TGCGCCAGGACAACAAACGGGCCGCGCGGGTATGGCTACACCTTC. This sequence encodes CARTTNGPRGYGYTF.

The chain carries TRBV5-1 and TRBJ2-2, with D possibly TRBD1 on 5 matching bases. CDR3 length: 15 amino acids. Germline loops: CDR1 SGHRS, CDR2 YFSETQ. V lost 0 bases and J 3 bases, leaving 9 bases between the germline ends. The CDR3 region is CASSLGREDTGELFF. The CDR3 coding sequence is TGCGCCAGCAGCTTGGGCAGGGAAGACACCGGGGAGCTGTTTTTT.

The rearrangement uses TRBV6-6 and TRBJ2-5; 12 bases are a match to TRBD2. CDR3 length: 14 residues. Germline-derived CDR1 and CDR2 are MNHNY and SVGAGI (reference sequence). V was pared by 6 bases and J by 5 bases, with 4 bases of the junction left unmatched. The CDR3 reads CASSSTSGSETQYF. The CDR3 DNA sequence: TGTGCCAGCAGCTCGACTAGCGGGAGCGAGACCCAGTACTTC.

The rearrangement links TRBV7-8 to TRBJ2-7, with a possible D match to TRBD1 (6 bases). Looked up from germline, CDR1 is SGHVS and CDR2 is FQNEAQ. V dropped 1 base and J dropped 4 bases, with 11 bases sitting between them. The CDR3 totals 14 residues. DNA for the CDR3: TGTGCCAGCAGCTTAGGGACAGCGACTTACGAGCAGTACTTC. This encodes CASSLGTATYEQYF. The whole variable domain, remainder taken from reference TRBV7-8 and TRBJ2-7, is GAGVSQSPRYKVAKRGQDVALRCDPISGHVSLFWYQQALGQGPEFLTYFQNEAQLDKSGLPSDRFFAERPEGSVSTLKIQRTQQEDSAVYLCASSLGTATYEQYFGPGTRLTVT.

The chain uses TRBV19 and TRBJ2-3; D possibly corresponds to TRBD1 (6 bases). Trimming removed 5 bases from V and 1 base from J, with 19 bases in between. Germline CDR1 and CDR2: LNHDA and SQIVND (reference sequence). The CDR3 extends over 17 amino acids. CDR3 sequence (DNA): TGTGCCAGTAGTCTTGGAGCTACAGGGCCGGGCACAGATACGCAGTATTTT. This translates into CASSLGATGPGTDTQYF.

CDR3 protein: CASSFTSGSDHIGELFF. CDR3 DNA sequence: TGTGCCAGCAGCTTTACTAGCGGGAGTGATCATATCGGGGAGCTGTTTTTT. The V call is TRBV7-2, the J call TRBJ2-2; 11 nucleotides match TRBD2. CDR1 is SGHTA and CDR2 is FQGNSA in the germline V gene. The CDR3 spans 17 residues. V gave up 3 bases and J gave up 7 bases; unmatched junction bases: 10. The entire variable domain, with the rest obtained from reference TRBV7-2 and TRBJ2-2, is as follows: GAGVSQSPSNKVTEKGKDVELRCDPISGHTALYWYRQSLGQGLEFLIYFQGNSAPDKSGLPSDRFSAERTGGSVSTLTIQRTQQEDSAVYLCASSFTSGSDHIGELFFGEGSRLTVL.

The V and J genes are TRBV6-5 and TRBJ1-1; D remains unclear. Germline-derived CDR1 and CDR2 are MNHEY and SVGAGI. The V gene lost 0 bases and the J gene lost 1 base, with 9 bases spanning the gap. The CDR3 has 15 amino acids. The chain's CDR3 is CASSYSIRGNTEAFF. The CDR3 DNA reads as TGTGCCAGCAGTTACTCGATCAGAGGGAACACTGAAGCTTTCTTT.

This clone appeared once. The J gene is TRBJ2-1, the V gene TRBV10-3; 9 bases are a match to TRBD2. CDR3 length equals 19 residues. CDR1 and CDR2 (germline): ENHRY, SYGVKD. V lost 3 bases and J lost 4; bases outside the gene matches: 16. The CDR3 DNA reads as TGTGCCATCAGTGACCGGGGGGGTAGCGGGAGCGACGCGTACAATGAGCAGTTCTTC. Protein sequence: CAISDRGGSGSDAYNEQFF.

This clone came up once. This sequence joins TRBV18 and TRBJ2-5, with 7 nucleotides matching TRBD2. Germline assignment: CDR1 KGHSH and CDR2 LQKENI. The CDR3 spans 16 residues. Trimming at V came to 3 bases and at J to 1 base, leaving 8 bases not matched to a gene. CDR3 sequence reads: CASSPAGRGTQETQYF. CDR3 DNA: TGTGCCAGCTCACCGGCGGGGCGGGGGACCCAAGAGACCCAGTACTTC.

The V call is TRBV9, the J call TRBJ1-1; D may be TRBD1 (6 bases). Germline CDR1 is SGDLS and CDR2 is YYNGEE. Trimming left V 4 bases short and J 4 bases short, with 20 bases between. This CDR3 has 16 residues. The CDR3 reads CASSPQPGGWRTEAFF. The CDR3 bases are TGTGCCAGCAGCCCCCAGCCGGGGGGCTGGCGCACTGAAGCTTTCTTT. Complete variable domain (other parts from reference TRBV9 and TRBJ1-1): DSGVTQTPKHLITATGQRVTLRCSPRSGDLSVYWYQQSLDQGLQFLIQYYNGEERAKGNILERFSAQQFPDLHSELNLSSLELGDSALYFCASSPQPGGWRTEAFFGQGTRLTVV.

The chain employs TRBV19 and TRBJ2-7; tentative D call: TRBD1 (5 bases). Trimming removed 3 bases from V and 4 bases from J, with 10 bases in between. The CDR3 totals 13 residues. Germline loops: CDR1 LNHDA, CDR2 SQIVND (reference sequence). Here the CDR3 DNA reads TGTGCCAGTAGTATCCGGCAGGGTTACGAGCAGTACTTC. Translating gives CASSIRQGYEQYF.

The J gene is TRBJ1-6, the V gene TRBV2, with D unresolved. This CDR3 region has 16 residues. CDR1 and CDR2 from the germline V gene are SNHLY and FYNNEI. Trimming took 8 bases from V and 10 from J, leaving 24 bases between them. The CDR3 sequence is CASHLENVILGSPLHF. Written as DNA, the CDR3 is TGTGCCAGCCACCTAGAAAACGTCATCCTCGGGTCACCCCTCCACTTT.

The gene calls are TRBV5-1 and TRBJ2-3, with D possibly matching TRBD2 (5 bases). V dropped 3 bases and J dropped 2 bases, with 10 bases sitting between them. There are 14 residues in the CDR3. CDR1 SGHRS and CDR2 YFSETQ come from the germline V gene. CDR3 region: CASSYSGITDTQYF. CDR3 nucleotide sequence: TGCGCCAGCAGCTACTCCGGGATCACAGATACGCAGTATTTT.

This clone was detected only a few times. This sequence joins TRBV30 and TRBJ1-2, with TRBD1 matching 8 bases. Germline V CDR1 and CDR2: GTSNPN, SVGIG (reference sequence). The CDR3 runs 11 residues. The trim removed 6 bases at V and 6 bases at J, leaving 3 bases unmatched. The CDR3 loop is CACDRGDGYTF. In DNA, the CDR3 is TGTGCCTGCGACAGGGGAGATGGCTACACCTTC. The full variable domain, rest sourced from reference TRBV30 and TRBJ1-2, is SQTIHQWPATLVQPVGSPLSLECTVEGTSNPNLYWYRQAAGRGLQLLFYSVGIGQISSEVPQNLSASRPQDRQFILSSKKLLLSDSGFYLCACDRGDGYTFGSGTRLTVV.